This T cell receptor (beta chain) was identified in a study of cytomegalovirus exposure and HLA in healthy donors. On the study more broadly: Most donors, about 77% of over 350 genotyped, fell in the Caucasian-associated ancestry cluster.

Study findings and constraints: There were some 150 TCR beta chains listed as cytomegalovirus-associated. Immune exposure information comprised only CMV serostatus.

About this clone itself: Its antigen is unknown.

PCR primers comprised 60 Vbeta and 13 Jbeta primers. Sequenced by immunoSEQ multiplex PCR; TCRdb stores in-frame clones only, minus some. Its clone listing holds approximately 100,000 clones. Germline lookup yields CDR1 GTSNPN and CDR2 SVGIG (reference sequence). The CDR3 contains 12 residues. The V gene lost 6 bases and the J gene lost 0 bases, with 9 bases spanning the gap. Sequencing used PBMCs. The TCR originated in a middle-aged man in good health and CMV-seronegative. J is TRBJ2-7 and V is TRBV30; tentatively, D is TRBD1 (5 bases). CDR3 nucleotide sequence: TGTGCCTGCCGACAGAGCTCCTACGAGCAGTACTTC. It encodes CACRQSSYEQYF.